This record covers a single T cell receptor (beta chain). The antigen is unknown. The data originate from a study of a mutant IDH1 vaccine in newly diagnosed glioma. The repertoire was sequenced with immunoSEQ multiplex PCR; TCRdb's copy has only in-frame clones and lacks some. The sample lists 43,000 or so clones, around 85% occurring once. Sample time point: week 23, last vaccination. A single vaccine dose contained 300 ug of mutant IDH1 20-mer peptide, and topical imiquimod was used with it. The germline V gene encodes CDR1 MDHEN and CDR2 SYDVKM. The V gene end was trimmed by 5 bases and the J gene end by 8 bases; junction bases not matched to a gene: 13. The CDR3 runs to 15 residues.

The chain couples TRBV28 to TRBJ1-2, with TRBD1 identical over 8 bases. The source was PBMCs, collected from a glioma patient whose treatment included an IDH1 peptide vaccine. This TCR was sampled from a young woman with glioma. Some clones in this sample may be carry-over from other donors' samples. The CDR3 here is CASSPFSGGARGYTF. CDR3 sequence (DNA): TGTGCCAGCAGTCCCTTCTCAGGGGGCGCGAGAGGCTACACCTTC.